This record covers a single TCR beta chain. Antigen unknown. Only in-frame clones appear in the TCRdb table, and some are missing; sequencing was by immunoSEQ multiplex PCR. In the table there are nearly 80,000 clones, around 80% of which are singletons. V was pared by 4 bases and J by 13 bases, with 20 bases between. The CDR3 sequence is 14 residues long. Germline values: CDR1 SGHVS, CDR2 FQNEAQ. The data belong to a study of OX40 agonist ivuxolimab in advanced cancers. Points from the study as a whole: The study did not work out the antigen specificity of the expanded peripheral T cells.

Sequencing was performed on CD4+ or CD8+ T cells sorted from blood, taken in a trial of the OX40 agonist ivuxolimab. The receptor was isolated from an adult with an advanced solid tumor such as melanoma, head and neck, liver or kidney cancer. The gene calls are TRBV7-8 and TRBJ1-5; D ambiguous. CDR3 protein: CASSYTDREGRQHF. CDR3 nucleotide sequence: TGTGCCAGCAGCTACACGGATCGGGAGGGAAGGCAGCATTTT.